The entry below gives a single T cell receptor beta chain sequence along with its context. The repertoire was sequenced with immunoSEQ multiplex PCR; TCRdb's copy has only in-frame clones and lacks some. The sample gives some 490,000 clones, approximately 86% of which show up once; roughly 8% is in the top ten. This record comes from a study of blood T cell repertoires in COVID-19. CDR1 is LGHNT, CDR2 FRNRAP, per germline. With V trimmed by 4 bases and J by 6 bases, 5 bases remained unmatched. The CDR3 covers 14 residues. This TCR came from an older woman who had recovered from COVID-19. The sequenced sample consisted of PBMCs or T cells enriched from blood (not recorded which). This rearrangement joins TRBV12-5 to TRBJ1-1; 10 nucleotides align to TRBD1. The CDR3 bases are TGTGCTAGTGGTTCCGGGACAGGGGACCCTGAAGCTTTCTTT. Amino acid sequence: CASGSGTGDPEAFF.